The present T cell receptor beta chain was sequenced within a study of cytomegalovirus exposure and HLA in healthy donors. Of note for this clone: The antigen is undetermined.

The study ran its PCR with 60 Vbeta and 13 Jbeta primers. Sequencing was performed with immunoSEQ multiplex PCR; in TCRdb, only in-frame clones are kept and a portion is missing. The sample has some 110,000 clones, 73% seen once; the top ten hold approximately 0.9%. Nominally healthy donors were sampled, though unrecorded immune exposures were likely. Study conclusions and caveats: Per a prior analysis, the majority of TCR beta V segments were productive roughly 90% or roughly 30% of the time. Donors were assumed by presence/absence analyses to have roughly uniform sequencing depth. A missense variant in DCLRE1C was later tied to TCR beta V- and J-gene trimming.

The sample taken for sequencing was PBMCs. The TCR sequence derives from a woman under 40 in good health and CMV-seronegative.

The CDR3 loop reads CSVATGTGANVLTF. The DNA of the CDR3 is TGCAGCGTGGCTACAGGGACTGGGGCCAACGTCCTGACTTTC. The chain links TRBV29-1 to TRBJ2-6; the D gene is possibly TRBD1 (6 bases). Germline CDR1 and CDR2: SQVTM and ANQGSEA. The V end lost 6 bases, the J end lost 2 bases, and 11 bases lay between the germline ends. This CDR3 has 14 residues.